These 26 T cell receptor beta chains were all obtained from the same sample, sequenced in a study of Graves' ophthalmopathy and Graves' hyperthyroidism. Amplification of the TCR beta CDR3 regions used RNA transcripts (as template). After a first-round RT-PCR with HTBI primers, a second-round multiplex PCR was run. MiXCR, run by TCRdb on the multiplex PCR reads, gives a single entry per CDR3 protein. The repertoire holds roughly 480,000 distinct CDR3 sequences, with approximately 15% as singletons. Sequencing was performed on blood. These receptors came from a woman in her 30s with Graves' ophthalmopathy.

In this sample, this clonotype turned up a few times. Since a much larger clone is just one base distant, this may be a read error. CDR3 loop: CASGFPGTGGNSPLHF. CDR3 coding DNA: TGTGCCAGCGGTTTTCCCGGGACAGGAGGAAATTCACCCCTCCACTTT. This chain joins TRBV28 and TRBJ1-6, with 8 positions matching TRBD1. The germline V gene encodes CDR1 MDHEN and CDR2 SYDVKM. CDR3 size: 16 residues.

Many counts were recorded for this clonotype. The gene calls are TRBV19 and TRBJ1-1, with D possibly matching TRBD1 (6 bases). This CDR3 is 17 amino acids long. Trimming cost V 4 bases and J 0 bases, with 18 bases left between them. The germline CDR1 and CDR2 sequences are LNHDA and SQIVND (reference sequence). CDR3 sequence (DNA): TGTGCCAGTAGTAGATTGGCAGGGGAGATTATGAACACTGAAGCTTTCTTT. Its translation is CASSRLAGEIMNTEAFF.

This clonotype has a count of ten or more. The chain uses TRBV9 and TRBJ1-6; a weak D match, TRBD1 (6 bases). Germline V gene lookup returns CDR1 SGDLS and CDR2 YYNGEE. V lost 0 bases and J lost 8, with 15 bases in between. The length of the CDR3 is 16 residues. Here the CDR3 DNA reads TGTGCCAGCAGCGTAGAATCCACAGGGTCGTATTCACCCCTCCACTTT. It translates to CASSVESTGSYSPLHF.

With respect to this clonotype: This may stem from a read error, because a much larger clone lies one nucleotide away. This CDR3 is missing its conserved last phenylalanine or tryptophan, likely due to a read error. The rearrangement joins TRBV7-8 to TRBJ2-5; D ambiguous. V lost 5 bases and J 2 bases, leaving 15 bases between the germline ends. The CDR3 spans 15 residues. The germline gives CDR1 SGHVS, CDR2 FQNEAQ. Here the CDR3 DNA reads TGTGCCAGCAGCGAGAGAGAAGTTGGACAAGAGACCCAGTACCTC. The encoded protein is CASSEREVGQETQYL.

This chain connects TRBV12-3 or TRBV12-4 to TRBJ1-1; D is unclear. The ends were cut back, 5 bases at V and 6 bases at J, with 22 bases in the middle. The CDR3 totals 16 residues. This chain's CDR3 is CASSTRPLTRMAEAFF. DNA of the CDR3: TGTGCCAGCAGTACCCGCCCCCTTACAAGGATGGCTGAAGCTTTCTTT.

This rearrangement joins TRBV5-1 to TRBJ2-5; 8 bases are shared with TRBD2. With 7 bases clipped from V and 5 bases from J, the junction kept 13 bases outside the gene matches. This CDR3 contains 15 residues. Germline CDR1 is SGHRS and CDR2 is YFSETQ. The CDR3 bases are TGCGCCAGCCTGGCTTCGGTAGCGGGAATCGAGACCCAGTACTTC. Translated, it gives CASLASVAGIETQYF.

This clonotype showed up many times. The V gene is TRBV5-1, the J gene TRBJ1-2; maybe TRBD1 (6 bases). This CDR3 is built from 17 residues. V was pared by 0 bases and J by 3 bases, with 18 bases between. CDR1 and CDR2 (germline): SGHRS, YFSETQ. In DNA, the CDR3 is TGCGCCAGCAGCTTGGCTGGGGGCTCCAAATTCGACTATGGCTACACCTTC. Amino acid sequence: CASSLAGGSKFDYGYTF.

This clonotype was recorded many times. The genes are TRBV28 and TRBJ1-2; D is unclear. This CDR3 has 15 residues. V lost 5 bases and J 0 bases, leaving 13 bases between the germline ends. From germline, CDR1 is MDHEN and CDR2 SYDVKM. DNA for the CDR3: TGTGCCAGCAGTCCAAACCCGCGCGCTAACTATGGCTACACCTTC. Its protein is CASSPNPRANYGYTF.

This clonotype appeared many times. The CDR3 sequence is CASADPLGQGNTEAFF. As DNA, the CDR3 is TGTGCCAGTGCCGACCCCCTCGGACAGGGAAACACTGAAGCTTTCTTT. V gene TRBV6-1 combines with J gene TRBJ1-1; 8 bases are a match to TRBD1. The CDR3 totals 16 residues. V was clipped by 9 bases and J by 2 bases; unmatched bases: 14. The germline CDR1 and CDR2 sequences are MNHNS and SASEGT.

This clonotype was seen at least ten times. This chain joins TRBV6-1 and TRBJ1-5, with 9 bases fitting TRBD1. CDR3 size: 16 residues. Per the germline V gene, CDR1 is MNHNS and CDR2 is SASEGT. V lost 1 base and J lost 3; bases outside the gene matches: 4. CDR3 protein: CASSEGDRAYNQPQHF. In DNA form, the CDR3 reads TGTGCCAGCAGTGAAGGGGACAGGGCCTACAATCAGCCCCAGCATTTT.

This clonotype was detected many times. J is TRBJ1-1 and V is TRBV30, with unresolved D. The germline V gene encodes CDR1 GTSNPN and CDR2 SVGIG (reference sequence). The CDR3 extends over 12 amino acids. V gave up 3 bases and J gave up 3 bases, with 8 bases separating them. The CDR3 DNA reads TGTGCCTGGAGGTCAGATTACACTGAAGCTTTCTTT. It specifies CAWRSDYTEAFF.

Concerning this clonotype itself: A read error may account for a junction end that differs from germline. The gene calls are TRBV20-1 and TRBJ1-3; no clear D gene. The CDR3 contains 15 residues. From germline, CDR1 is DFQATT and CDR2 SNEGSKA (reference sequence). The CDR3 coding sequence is TGCAGTGCTAGTTACCCGGGTGCGCTCGGAAGCACCATATATTTT. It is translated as CSASYPGALGSTIYF.

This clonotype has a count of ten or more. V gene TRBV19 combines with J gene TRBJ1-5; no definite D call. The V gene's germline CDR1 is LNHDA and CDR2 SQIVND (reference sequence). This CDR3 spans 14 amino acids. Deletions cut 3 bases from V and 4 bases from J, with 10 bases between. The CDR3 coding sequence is TGTGCCAGTAGTATTGGGCAGTTTAATCAGCCCCAGCATTTT. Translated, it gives CASSIGQFNQPQHF.

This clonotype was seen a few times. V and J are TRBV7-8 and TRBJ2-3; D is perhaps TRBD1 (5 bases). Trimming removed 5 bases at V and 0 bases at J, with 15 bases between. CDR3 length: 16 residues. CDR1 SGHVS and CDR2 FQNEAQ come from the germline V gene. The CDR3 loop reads CASSHGQLTSTDTQYF. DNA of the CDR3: TGTGCCAGCAGCCACGGACAATTAACTAGCACAGATACGCAGTATTTT.

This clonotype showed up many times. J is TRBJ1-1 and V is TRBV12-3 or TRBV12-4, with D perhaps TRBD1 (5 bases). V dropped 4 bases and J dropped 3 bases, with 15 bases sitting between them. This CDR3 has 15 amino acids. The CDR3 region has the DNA TGTGCCAGCAGTTCTCCCCAGGGACGGGACACTGAAGCTTTCTTT. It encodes CASSSPQGRDTEAFF.

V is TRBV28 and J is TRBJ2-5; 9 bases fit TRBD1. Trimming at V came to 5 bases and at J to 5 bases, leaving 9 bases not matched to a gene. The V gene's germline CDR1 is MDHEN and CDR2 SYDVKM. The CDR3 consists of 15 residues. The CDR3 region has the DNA TGTGCCAGCAGTCAGTCCGGGACAGGGAGGGAGACCCAGTACTTC. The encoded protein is CASSQSGTGRETQYF.

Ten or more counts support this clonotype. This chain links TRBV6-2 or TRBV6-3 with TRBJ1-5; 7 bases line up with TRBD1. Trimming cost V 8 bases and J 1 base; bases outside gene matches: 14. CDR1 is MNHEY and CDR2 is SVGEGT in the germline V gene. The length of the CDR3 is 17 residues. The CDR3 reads CASESGVDRVSNQPQHF. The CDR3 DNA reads TGTGCCAGCGAGTCCGGGGTAGACAGGGTGAGCAATCAGCCCCAGCATTTT.

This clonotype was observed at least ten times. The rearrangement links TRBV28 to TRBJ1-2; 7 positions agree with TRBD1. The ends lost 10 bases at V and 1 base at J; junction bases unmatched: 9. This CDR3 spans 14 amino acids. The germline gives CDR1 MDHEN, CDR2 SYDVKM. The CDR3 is CATGEQGSNYGYTF. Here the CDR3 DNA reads TGTGCCACCGGTGAACAGGGGAGTAACTATGGCTACACCTTC.

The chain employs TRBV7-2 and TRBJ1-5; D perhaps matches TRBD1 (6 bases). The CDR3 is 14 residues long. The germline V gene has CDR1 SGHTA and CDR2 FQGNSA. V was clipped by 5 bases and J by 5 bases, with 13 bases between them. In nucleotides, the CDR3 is TGTGCCAGCAGCCAACAGGGTTCGGATCAGCCCCAGCATTTT. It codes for CASSQQGSDQPQHF.

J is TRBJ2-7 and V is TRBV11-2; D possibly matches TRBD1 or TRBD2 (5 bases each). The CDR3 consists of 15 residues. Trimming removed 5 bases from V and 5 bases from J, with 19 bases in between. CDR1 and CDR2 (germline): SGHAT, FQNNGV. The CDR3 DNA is TGTGCCAGCAGCCTGGGGGTGACAGCCGGGGACGAGCAGTACTTC. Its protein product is CASSLGVTAGDEQYF. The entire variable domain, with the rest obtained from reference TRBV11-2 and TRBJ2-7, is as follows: EAGVAQSPRYKIIEKRQSVAFWCNPISGHATLYWYQQILGQGPKLLIQFQNNGVVDDSQLPKDRFSAERLKGVDSTLKIQPAKLEDSAVYLCASSLGVTAGDEQYFGPGTRLTVT.

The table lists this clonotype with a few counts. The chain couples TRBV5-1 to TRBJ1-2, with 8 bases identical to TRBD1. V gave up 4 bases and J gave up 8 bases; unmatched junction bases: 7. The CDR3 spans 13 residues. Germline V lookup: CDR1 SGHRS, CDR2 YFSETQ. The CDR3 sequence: CASSNQGARGYTF. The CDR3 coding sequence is TGCGCCAGCAGCAATCAGGGGGCGCGGGGCTACACCTTC.

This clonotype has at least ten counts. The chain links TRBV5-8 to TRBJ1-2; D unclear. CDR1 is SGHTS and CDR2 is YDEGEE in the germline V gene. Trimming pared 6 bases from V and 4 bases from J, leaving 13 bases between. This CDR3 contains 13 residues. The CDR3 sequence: CASKRAGSYGYTF. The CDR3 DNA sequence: TGTGCCAGCAAACGGGCCGGATCCTATGGCTACACCTTC.

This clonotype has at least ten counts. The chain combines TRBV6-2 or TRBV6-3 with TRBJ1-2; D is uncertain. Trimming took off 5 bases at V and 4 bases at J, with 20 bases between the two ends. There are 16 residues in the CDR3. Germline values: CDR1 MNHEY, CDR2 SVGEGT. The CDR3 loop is CASSTGRITTLYGYTF. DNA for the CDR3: TGTGCCAGCAGTACTGGACGGATAACTACTCTCTATGGCTACACCTTC.

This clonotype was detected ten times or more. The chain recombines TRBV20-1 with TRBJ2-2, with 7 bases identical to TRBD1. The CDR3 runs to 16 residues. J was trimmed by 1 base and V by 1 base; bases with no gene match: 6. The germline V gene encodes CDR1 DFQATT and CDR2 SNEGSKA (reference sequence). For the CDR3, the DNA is TGCAGTGCTAGAGTACTACGGACAGGGAACACCGGGGAGCTGTTTTTT. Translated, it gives CSARVLRTGNTGELFF.

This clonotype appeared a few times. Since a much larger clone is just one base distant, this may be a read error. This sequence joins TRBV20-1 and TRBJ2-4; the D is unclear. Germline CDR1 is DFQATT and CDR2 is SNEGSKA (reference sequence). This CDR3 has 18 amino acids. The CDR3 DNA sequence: TGCAGTGCTAGAGAGCCCATAGACGAAGCTATAGCCAAAAACATTAAGTACTTC. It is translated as CSAREPIDEAIAKNIKYF.

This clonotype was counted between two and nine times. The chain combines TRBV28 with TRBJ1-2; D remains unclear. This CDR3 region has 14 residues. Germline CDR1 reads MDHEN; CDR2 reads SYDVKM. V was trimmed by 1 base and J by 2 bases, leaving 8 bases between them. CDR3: CASSLYPGNYGYTF. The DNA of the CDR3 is TGTGCCAGCAGTTTATACCCTGGGAACTATGGCTACACCTTC.